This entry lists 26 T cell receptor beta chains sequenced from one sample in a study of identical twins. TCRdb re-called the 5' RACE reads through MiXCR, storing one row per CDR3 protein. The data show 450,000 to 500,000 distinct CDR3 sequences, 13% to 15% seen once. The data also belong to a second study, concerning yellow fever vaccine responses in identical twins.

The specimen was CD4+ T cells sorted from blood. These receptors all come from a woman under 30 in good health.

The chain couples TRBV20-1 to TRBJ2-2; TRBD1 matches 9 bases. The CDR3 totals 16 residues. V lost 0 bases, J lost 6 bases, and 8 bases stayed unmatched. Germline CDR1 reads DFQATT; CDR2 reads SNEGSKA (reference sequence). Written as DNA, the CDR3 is TGCAGTGCTAGAGATCCAACAGGGGGCGCCGCCGGGGAGCTGTTTTTT. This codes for CSARDPTGGAAGELFF.

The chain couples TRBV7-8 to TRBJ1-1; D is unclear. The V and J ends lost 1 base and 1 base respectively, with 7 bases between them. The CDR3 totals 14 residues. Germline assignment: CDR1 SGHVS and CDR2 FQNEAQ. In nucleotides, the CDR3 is TGTGCCAGCAGCTTAGGAAGGGAGAACACTGAAGCTTTCTTT. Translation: CASSLGRENTEAFF.

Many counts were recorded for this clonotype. The CDR3 loop is CASSPQKDRGGSTDTQYF. The CDR3 DNA reads TGTGCCAGCAGCCCCCAAAAGGACAGGGGCGGGAGCACAGATACGCAGTATTTT. V gene TRBV4-2 combines with J gene TRBJ2-3, with 9 bases aligning to TRBD1. This CDR3 is 18 amino acids long. With 4 bases clipped from V and 0 bases from J, the junction kept 11 bases outside the gene matches. Germline V CDR1 and CDR2: LGHNA, YNFKEQ.

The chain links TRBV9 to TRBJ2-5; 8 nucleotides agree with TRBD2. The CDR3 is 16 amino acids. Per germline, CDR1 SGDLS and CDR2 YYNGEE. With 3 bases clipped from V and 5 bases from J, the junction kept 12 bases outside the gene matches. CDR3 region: CASSAARAGAGETQYF. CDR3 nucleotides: TGTGCCAGCAGCGCCGCGCGAGCGGGGGCCGGGGAGACCCAGTACTTC.

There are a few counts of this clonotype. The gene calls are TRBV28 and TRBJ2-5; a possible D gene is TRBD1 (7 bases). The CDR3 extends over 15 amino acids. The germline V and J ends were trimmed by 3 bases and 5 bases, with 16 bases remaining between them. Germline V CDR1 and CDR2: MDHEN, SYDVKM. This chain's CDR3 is CASSFQSTGRETQYF. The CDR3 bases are TGTGCCAGCAGTTTTCAATCGACAGGGAGGGAGACCCAGTACTTC.

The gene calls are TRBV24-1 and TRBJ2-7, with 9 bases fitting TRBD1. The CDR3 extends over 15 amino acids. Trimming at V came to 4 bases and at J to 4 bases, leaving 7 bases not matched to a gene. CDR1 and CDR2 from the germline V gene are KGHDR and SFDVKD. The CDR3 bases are TGTGCCACCAGTGACTCCGGGACAGGGCCATACGAGCAGTACTTC. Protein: CATSDSGTGPYEQYF.

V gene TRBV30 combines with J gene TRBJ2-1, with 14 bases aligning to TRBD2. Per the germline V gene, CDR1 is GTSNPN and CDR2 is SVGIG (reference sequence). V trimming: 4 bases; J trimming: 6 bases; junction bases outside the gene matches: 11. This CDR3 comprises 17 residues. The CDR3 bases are TGTGCCTGGATCGAGACTAGCGGGGGGGCCAGGTTCAATGAGCAGTTCTTC. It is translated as CAWIETSGGARFNEQFF.

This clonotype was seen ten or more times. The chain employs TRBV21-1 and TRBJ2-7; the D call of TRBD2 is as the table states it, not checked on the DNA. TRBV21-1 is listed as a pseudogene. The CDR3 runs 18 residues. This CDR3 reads CASSNDWRETQTSYEQYF. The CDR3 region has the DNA TGTGCCAGCAGCAATGACTGGAGGGAGACCCAAACCTCCTACGAGCAGTACTTC.

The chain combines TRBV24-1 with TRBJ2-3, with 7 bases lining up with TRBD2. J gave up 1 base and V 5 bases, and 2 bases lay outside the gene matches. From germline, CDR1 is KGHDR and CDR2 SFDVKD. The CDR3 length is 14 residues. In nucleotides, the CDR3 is TGTGCCACCAGTGCCAGCGGGGGCACAGATACGCAGTATTTT. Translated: CATSASGGTDTQYF.

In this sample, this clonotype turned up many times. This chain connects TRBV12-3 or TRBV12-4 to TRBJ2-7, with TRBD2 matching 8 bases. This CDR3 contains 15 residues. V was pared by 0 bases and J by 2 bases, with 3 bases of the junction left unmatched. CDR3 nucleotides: TGTGCCAGCAGTTTAGCTAGCGGGAAACCCTACGAGCAGTACTTC. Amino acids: CASSLASGKPYEQYF.

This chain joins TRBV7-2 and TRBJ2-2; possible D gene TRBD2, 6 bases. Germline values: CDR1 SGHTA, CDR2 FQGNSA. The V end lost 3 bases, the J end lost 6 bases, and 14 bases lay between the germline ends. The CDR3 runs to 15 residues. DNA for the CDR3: TGTGCCAGCAGCTTGGGCGGGAAAGGTCCCGGGGAGCTGTTTTTT. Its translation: CASSLGGKGPGELFF.

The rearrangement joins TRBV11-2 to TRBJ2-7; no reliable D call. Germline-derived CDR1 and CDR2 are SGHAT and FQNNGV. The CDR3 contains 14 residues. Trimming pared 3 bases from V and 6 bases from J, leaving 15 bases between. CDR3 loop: CASSLALRPLEQYF. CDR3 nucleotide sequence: TGTGCCAGCAGCTTGGCGCTCCGGCCACTCGAGCAGTACTTC.

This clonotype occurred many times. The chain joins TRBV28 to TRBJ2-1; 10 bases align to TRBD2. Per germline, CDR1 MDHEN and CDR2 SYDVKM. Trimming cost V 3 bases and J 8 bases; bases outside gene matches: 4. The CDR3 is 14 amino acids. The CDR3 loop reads CASSFMGLAYEQFF. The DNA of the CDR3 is TGTGCCAGCAGTTTTATGGGACTAGCGTATGAGCAGTTCTTC. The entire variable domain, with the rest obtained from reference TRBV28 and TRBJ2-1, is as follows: DVKVTQSSRYLVKRTGEKVFLECVQDMDHENMFWYRQDPGLGLRLIYFSYDVKMKEKGDIPEGYSVSREKKERFSLILESASTNQTSMYLCASSFMGLAYEQFFGPGTRLTVL.

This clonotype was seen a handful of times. CDR3 sequence: CASSLTSGRDGEQFF. The CDR3 nucleotides are TGTGCCAGCAGTTTGACTAGCGGGAGGGACGGTGAGCAGTTCTTC. The chain couples TRBV12-3 or TRBV12-4 to TRBJ2-1; 14 bases map to TRBD2. V was pared by 3 bases and J by 9 bases, with 4 bases of the junction left unmatched. This CDR3 contains 15 residues.

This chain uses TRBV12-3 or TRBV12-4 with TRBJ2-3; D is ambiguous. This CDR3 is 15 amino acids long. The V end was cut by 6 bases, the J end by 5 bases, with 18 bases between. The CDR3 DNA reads TGTGCCAGCAGCACCGGAACTGGAAGTCAAGATACGCAGTATTTT. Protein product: CASSTGTGSQDTQYF.

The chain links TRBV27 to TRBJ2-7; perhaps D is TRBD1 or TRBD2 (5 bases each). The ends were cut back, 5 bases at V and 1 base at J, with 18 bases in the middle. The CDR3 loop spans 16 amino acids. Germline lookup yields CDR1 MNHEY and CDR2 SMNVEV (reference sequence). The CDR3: CASSPAIRDLSYEQYF. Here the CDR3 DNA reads TGTGCCAGCAGTCCCGCAATTCGGGACCTATCCTACGAGCAGTACTTC.

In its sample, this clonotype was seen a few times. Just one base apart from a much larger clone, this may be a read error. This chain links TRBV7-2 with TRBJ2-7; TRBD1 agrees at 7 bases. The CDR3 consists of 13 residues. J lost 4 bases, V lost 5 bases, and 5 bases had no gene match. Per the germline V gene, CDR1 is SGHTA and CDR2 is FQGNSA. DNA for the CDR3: TGTGCCAGCAGCCCGGACAGGAATTACGAGCAGTACTTC. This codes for CASSPDRNYEQYF.

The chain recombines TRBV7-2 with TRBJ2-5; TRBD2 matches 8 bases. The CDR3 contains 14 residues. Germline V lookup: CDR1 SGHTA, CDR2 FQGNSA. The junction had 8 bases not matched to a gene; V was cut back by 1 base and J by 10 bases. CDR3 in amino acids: CASSLVSLAGHQYF. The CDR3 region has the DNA TGTGCCAGCAGCTTAGTTTCATTAGCGGGGCACCAGTACTTC.

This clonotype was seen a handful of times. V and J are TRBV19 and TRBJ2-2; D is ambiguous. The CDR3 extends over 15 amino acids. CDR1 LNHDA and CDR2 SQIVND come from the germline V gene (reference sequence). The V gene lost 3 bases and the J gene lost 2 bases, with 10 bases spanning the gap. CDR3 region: CASSMGRTNTGELFF. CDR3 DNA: TGTGCCAGTAGTATGGGTAGGACCAACACCGGGGAGCTGTTTTTT.

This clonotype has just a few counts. Written as DNA, the CDR3 is TGTGCCAGCAGCTTAGCGCCCACAGGGGTTACTGAAGCTTTCTTT. As protein: CASSLAPTGVTEAFF. This rearrangement joins TRBV7-6 to TRBJ1-1, with 7 bases lining up with TRBD1. V trimming: 0 bases; J trimming: 5 bases; junction bases outside the gene matches: 6. This CDR3 comprises 15 residues. Germline CDR1 and CDR2: SGHVS and FNYEAQ.

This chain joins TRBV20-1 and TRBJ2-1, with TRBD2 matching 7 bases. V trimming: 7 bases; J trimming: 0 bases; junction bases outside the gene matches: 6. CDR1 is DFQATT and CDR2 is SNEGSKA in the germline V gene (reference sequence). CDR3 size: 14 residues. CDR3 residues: CSGVGGSSYNEQFF. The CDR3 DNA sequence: TGCAGTGGGGTCGGGGGGAGCTCCTACAATGAGCAGTTCTTC.

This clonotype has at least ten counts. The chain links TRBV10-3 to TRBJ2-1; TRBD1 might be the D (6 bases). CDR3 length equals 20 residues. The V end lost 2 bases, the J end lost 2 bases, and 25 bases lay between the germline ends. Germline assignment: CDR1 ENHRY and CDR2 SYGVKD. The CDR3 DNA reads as TGTGCCATCAGTGAGCCGCTTTTTAAACAGGGAACCCACACCTACAATGAGCAGTTCTTC. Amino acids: CAISEPLFKQGTHTYNEQFF.

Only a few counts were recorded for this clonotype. The CDR3 DNA reads TGCGCCAGCAGCCAAGATCGGGAAGTTGCTAGCGGGAAAAGAGAGACCCAGTACTTC. The encoded protein is CASSQDREVASGKRETQYF. The chain is built from TRBV4-1 and TRBJ2-5; 9 bases fit TRBD2. Germline CDR1 is MGHRA and CDR2 is YSYEKL. The CDR3 length is 19 residues. The V gene end was trimmed by 0 bases and the J gene end by 4 bases; junction bases not matched to a gene: 15.

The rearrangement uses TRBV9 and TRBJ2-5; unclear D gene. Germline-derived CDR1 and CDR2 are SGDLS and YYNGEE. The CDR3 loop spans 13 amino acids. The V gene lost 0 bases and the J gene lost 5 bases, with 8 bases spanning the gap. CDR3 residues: CASSVDLAETQYF. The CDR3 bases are TGTGCCAGCAGCGTAGACCTGGCGGAGACCCAGTACTTC.

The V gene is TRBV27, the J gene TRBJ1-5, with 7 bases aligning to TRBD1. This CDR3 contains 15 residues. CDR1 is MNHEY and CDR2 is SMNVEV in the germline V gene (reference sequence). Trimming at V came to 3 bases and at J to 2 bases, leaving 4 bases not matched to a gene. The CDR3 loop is CASSFEGAGNQPQHF. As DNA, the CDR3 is TGTGCCAGCAGTTTCGAGGGGGCGGGCAATCAGCCCCAGCATTTT.

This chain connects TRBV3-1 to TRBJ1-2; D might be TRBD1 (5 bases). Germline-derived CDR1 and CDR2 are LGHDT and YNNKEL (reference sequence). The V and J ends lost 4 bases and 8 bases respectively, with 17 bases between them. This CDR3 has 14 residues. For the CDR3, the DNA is TGTGCCAGCAGCCTCGAGGCACGGGGCCCGGGCTACACCTTC. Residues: CASSLEARGPGYTF. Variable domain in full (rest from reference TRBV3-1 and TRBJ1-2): DTAVSQTPKYLVTQMGNDKSIKCEQNLGHDTMYWYKQDSKKFLKIMFSYNNKELIINETVPNRFSPKSPDKAHLNLHINSLELGDSAVYFCASSLEARGPGYTFGSGTRLTVV.